The 20 T cell receptor beta chains reported below all come from one sample, sequenced in a study of T cell repertoires in cytomegalovirus infection. TCRdb reprocessed the reads with MiXCR, giving one entry per CDR3 protein. The repertoire holds 400,000 to 600,000 distinct CDR3 sequences, with about 39% as singletons. The antigens for these receptors are not known. The specimen comprised cultured PBMCs, sampled from culture after CMV antigen stimulation. The origin of the receptors is a human donor in good health (CMV status not recorded). Some clones in this sample may be carry-over from other donors' samples.

V is TRBV20-1 and J is TRBJ2-2; 7 nucleotides align to TRBD2. Germline CDR1 DFQATT, CDR2 SNEGSKA (reference sequence). J lost 6 bases, V lost 2 bases, and 0 bases had no gene match. This CDR3 is 12 amino acids long. Here the CDR3 reads CSARSGAGELFF. The CDR3 DNA sequence: TGCAGTGCTAGAAGCGGGGCCGGGGAGCTGTTTTTT.

V and J are TRBV20-1 and TRBJ2-3; no clear D gene. The CDR3 has 11 amino acids. V lost 5 bases and J 7 bases, leaving 10 bases between the germline ends. CDR1 and CDR2 (germline): DFQATT, SNEGSKA (reference sequence). The DNA for the CDR3 is TGCAGTGCTTGGGCGTGGAATACGCAGTATTTT. Its translation is CSAWAWNTQYF.

This chain connects TRBV19 to TRBJ2-6; 7 bases fit TRBD1. Looked up from germline, CDR1 is LNHDA and CDR2 is SQIVND (reference sequence). The trim removed 3 bases at V and 0 bases at J, leaving 2 bases unmatched. This CDR3 region has 16 residues. CDR3 amino acids: CASSIRGSSGANVLTF. DNA for the CDR3: TGTGCCAGTAGTATCAGGGGGAGCTCTGGGGCCAACGTCCTGACTTTC.

This clonotype showed up just a few times. The chain has TRBV20-1 and TRBJ2-3; no definite D call. Germline CDR1 and CDR2: DFQATT and SNEGSKA (reference sequence). The V gene lost 3 bases and the J gene lost 3 bases, with 10 bases spanning the gap. The CDR3 sequence is 13 residues long. DNA of the CDR3: TGCAGTGCTAGCTCGCCGAGGACAGATACGCAGTATTTT. Amino acids: CSASSPRTDTQYF.

This clonotype was observed a few times. The chain joins TRBV6-1 to TRBJ1-5, with unresolved D. The CDR3 runs 14 residues. The V end was cut by 2 bases, the J end by 7 bases, with 12 bases between. The germline V gene encodes CDR1 MNHNS and CDR2 SASEGT. This CDR3 reads CASSESLPRQPQHF. In DNA form, the CDR3 reads TGTGCCAGCAGTGAATCGTTACCTAGGCAGCCCCAGCATTTT.

The chain recombines TRBV4-1 with TRBJ2-6; unclear D gene. V shed 3 bases and J shed 0 bases, with 15 bases lying between them. Germline CDR1 and CDR2: MGHRA and YSYEKL. This CDR3 region has 18 residues. The DNA for the CDR3 is TGCGCCAGCAGCCAGAGCATTGACCTGTACTCTGGGGCCAACGTCCTGACTTTC. Translating it yields CASSQSIDLYSGANVLTF.

V usage is TRBV7-8 and J usage is TRBJ1-5; D gene uncertain. The V gene lost 0 bases and the J gene lost 5 bases, with 14 bases spanning the gap. The CDR3 totals 16 residues. The germline gives CDR1 SGHVS, CDR2 FQNEAQ. The CDR3 DNA reads as TGTGCCAGCAGCTTAGCGGCCGTCGGAACACATCAGCCCCAGCATTTT. This encodes CASSLAAVGTHQPQHF.

The J gene is TRBJ1-1, the V gene TRBV11-1; TRBD1 is a possible D gene (5 bases). Germline CDR1 reads SGHAT; CDR2 reads FQDESV (reference sequence). V gave up 2 bases and J gave up 6 bases, with 13 bases separating them. The CDR3 spans 14 residues. CDR3 DNA: TGTGCCAGCAGCTTACACCCTCAGGGCGCTGAAGCTTTCTTT. Protein: CASSLHPQGAEAFF.

This chain's CDR3 is CASSFLLGFTEAFF. CDR3 bases: TGTGCCAGCAGTTTCCTATTAGGGTTCACTGAAGCTTTCTTT. This rearrangement joins TRBV12-3 or TRBV12-4 to TRBJ1-1; D gene ambiguous. The length of the CDR3 is 14 residues. Trimming removed 3 bases from V and 4 bases from J, with 12 bases in between.

This chain joins TRBV28 and TRBJ2-2; D gene uncertain. V lost 4 bases to trimming and J lost 5 bases, with 8 bases between them. This CDR3 spans 13 amino acids. In germline, CDR1 is MDHEN, CDR2 SYDVKM. Here the CDR3 reads CASSSIRTGELFF. The CDR3 region has the DNA TGTGCCAGCAGTTCCATAAGGACCGGGGAGCTGTTTTTT.

This clonotype has a count of ten or more. This rearrangement joins TRBV7-2 to TRBJ1-1; TRBD1 is a possible D gene (6 bases). Trimming removed 4 bases at V and 1 base at J, with 16 bases between. The germline gives CDR1 SGHTA, CDR2 FQGNSA. The CDR3 is 16 amino acids. The CDR3 nucleotides are TGTGCCAGCAGCTCCCCGGGACATAGACCGAACACTGAAGCTTTCTTT. Its protein product is CASSSPGHRPNTEAFF.

The chain is built from TRBV12-3 or TRBV12-4 and TRBJ1-4; D not resolved. The CDR3 runs 11 residues. V lost 6 bases, J lost 10 bases, and 9 bases lay in between. In DNA, the CDR3 is TGTGCCAGCAGCTATAAGGGAAAACTGTTTTTT. Translating it yields CASSYKGKLFF.

The V and J genes are TRBV6-6 and TRBJ2-1, with 11 bases that match TRBD2. CDR1 MNHNY and CDR2 SVGAGI come from the germline V gene (reference sequence). V shed 6 bases, J shed 5 bases, and the junction held 6 bases outside the gene matches. The CDR3 runs 15 residues. CDR3 protein: CASSRLAGLHNEQFF. For the CDR3, the DNA is TGTGCCAGCAGCAGACTAGCGGGGCTCCACAATGAGCAGTTCTTC.

V and J are TRBV10-3 and TRBJ2-1; TRBD2 aligns across 10 bases. This CDR3 has 15 amino acids. Germline V gene sequence: CDR1 ENHRY, CDR2 SYGVKD. With 5 bases clipped from V and 7 bases from J, the junction kept 8 bases outside the gene matches. CDR3 loop: CAISTLAGDGNEQFF. CDR3 DNA sequence: TGTGCCATCAGTACCCTAGCGGGAGATGGGAATGAGCAGTTCTTC.

J is TRBJ2-3 and V is TRBV7-2, with 9 bases fitting TRBD2. Trimming removed 3 bases from V and 4 bases from J; junction bases left unmatched: 5. This CDR3 has 15 residues. CDR1 is SGHTA and CDR2 is FQGNSA in the germline V gene. CDR3 bases: TGTGCCAGCAGCTTCGCGGGGGGGGCGGCAGATACGCAGTATTTT. Amino acids: CASSFAGGAADTQYF. The full variable domain, completed using reference TRBV7-2 and TRBJ2-3, is GAGVSQSPSNKVTEKGKDVELRCDPISGHTALYWYRQSLGQGLEFLIYFQGNSAPDKSGLPSDRFSAERTGGSVSTLTIQRTQQEDSAVYLCASSFAGGAADTQYFGPGTRLTVL.

This clonotype was recorded once. The V gene is TRBV6-2 or TRBV6-3, the J gene TRBJ2-5, with TRBD1 as a possible D gene (6 bases). The germline V gene has CDR1 MNHEY and CDR2 SVGEGT. The germline V and J ends were trimmed by 7 bases and 1 base, with 13 bases remaining between them. This CDR3 has 14 residues. The CDR3 coding sequence is TGTGCCAGCACCCAATACAGGGCCCAAGAGACCCAGTACTTC. Protein product: CASTQYRAQETQYF.

V and J are TRBV7-2 and TRBJ2-7, with D perhaps assigned TRBD1 or TRBD2 (5 bases each). V shed 5 bases and J shed 2 bases, with 16 bases lying between them. CDR1 is SGHTA and CDR2 is FQGNSA in the germline V gene. The CDR3 consists of 15 residues. This CDR3 is CASSLVRGTAYEQYF. DNA of the CDR3: TGTGCCAGCAGCCTCGTGAGGGGCACCGCCTACGAGCAGTACTTC.

This clonotype showed up just a few times. The chain is built from TRBV7-2 and TRBJ2-1, with TRBD1 matching 10 bases. The germline V gene encodes CDR1 SGHTA and CDR2 FQGNSA. The CDR3 sequence is 15 residues long. After removal of 5 bases from V and 8 bases from J, the junction contained 9 bases not matched to a gene. In nucleotides, the CDR3 is TGTGCCAGCAGCCCAAGGGACAGGGGAATCGATGAGCAGTTCTTC. Translation gives CASSPRDRGIDEQFF.

This clonotype was observed a handful of times. V usage is TRBV6-2 or TRBV6-3 and J usage is TRBJ2-1; a weak D match, TRBD2 (5 bases). Germline assignment: CDR1 MNHEY and CDR2 SVGEGT. V was cut by 1 base and J by 14 bases, with 12 bases left in between. The CDR3 totals 12 residues. This chain's CDR3 is CASSYYGEVEFF. The CDR3 DNA sequence: TGTGCCAGCAGTTACTACGGGGAAGTGGAGTTCTTC.

The rearrangement joins TRBV5-1 to TRBJ2-7; D possibly corresponds to TRBD1 (6 bases). Trimming left V 4 bases short and J 0 bases short, with 14 bases between. From germline, CDR1 is SGHRS and CDR2 YFSETQ. This CDR3 is 15 amino acids long. The CDR3 reads CASSVQGGSSYEQYF. The DNA for the CDR3 is TGCGCCAGCAGCGTACAAGGGGGTAGCTCCTACGAGCAGTACTTC.